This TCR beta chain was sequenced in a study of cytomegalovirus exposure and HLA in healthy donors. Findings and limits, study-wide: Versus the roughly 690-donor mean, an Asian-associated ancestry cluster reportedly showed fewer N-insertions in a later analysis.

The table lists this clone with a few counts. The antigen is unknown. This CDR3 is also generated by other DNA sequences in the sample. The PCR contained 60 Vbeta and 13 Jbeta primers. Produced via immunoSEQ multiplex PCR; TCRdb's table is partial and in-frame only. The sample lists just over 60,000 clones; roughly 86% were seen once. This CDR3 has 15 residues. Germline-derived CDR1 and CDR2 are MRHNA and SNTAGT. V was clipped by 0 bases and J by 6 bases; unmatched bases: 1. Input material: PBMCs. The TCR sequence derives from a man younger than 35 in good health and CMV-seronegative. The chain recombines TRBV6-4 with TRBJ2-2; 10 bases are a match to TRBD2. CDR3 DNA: TGTGCCAGCAGTGACTCAGCGGGGGGGCCCGGGGAGCTGTTTTTT. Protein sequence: CASSDSAGGPGELFF.